This TCR beta chain was recovered during a study of cytomegalovirus exposure and HLA in healthy donors. Study in general: Some 85 million unique TCRs, all from HLA-typed donors, were included in an early release of the data. Study results and limitations: Reportedly, cytomegalovirus status was diagnosed with high sensitivity and specificity.

Donors were ostensibly healthy at sampling, although undocumented immune exposures were probable. CDR1 ENHRY and CDR2 SYGVKD come from the germline V gene. V gave up 11 bases and J gave up 3 bases; unmatched junction bases: 7. The CDR3 consists of 13 residues. On this clone itself: Its target is unknown.

In the PCR, 60 Vbeta and 13 Jbeta primers were used. Libraries were prepared by immunoSEQ multiplex PCR; TCRdb keeps only in-frame clonotypes and omits some of them. The table records about 180,000 clones, about four fifths of them present only once. This receptor was identified in a male donor in good health and CMV-seronegative. This chain links TRBV10-3 with TRBJ1-3; 7 bases map to TRBD1. Sequences were obtained from PBMCs. The CDR3 region has the DNA TGTGCCGTAACGCAGGGGGTTGGAAACACCATATATTTT. This sequence encodes CAVTQGVGNTIYF.